The rows below give T cell receptor beta chains drawn from one sample of a study of blood T cells in healthy people across ages. TCRdb fed the 5' RACE reads into MiXCR, producing one record per CDR3 protein. The sample records about 1 million distinct CDR3 sequences, 25% being singletons. These same records also appear under a second study, on T cells of mothers and their children.

Input material: blood. Receptor source: a girl aged 2 to 9 in good health. Each CDR3 is given with its conserved first and last residue. The D gene is left open where the match is weak. Size values are once, few and many counts, or a class for expanded clones, and some rows have none.

>TRBD1|-|TRBJ2-7|TRBV7-2
CASSAIRTGEQYF
TGTGCCAGCAGCGCGATCAGGACAGGGGAGCAGTACTTC
>-|few|TRBJ2-1|TRBV25-1
CASSWGMGNEQFF
TGTGCCAGCAGTTGGGGAATGGGCAATGAGCAGTTCTTC
>-|-|TRBJ1-2|TRBV20-1
CSASAGDYGYTF
TGCAGTGCGTCGGCCGGGGATTATGGCTACACCTTC
>-|-|TRBJ1-2|TRBV4-1
CASSQDLLRANYGYTF
TGCGCCAGCAGCCAAGATCTTCTACGCGCTAACTATGGCTACACCTTC
>-|many|TRBJ2-6|TRBV10-2
CATQGPKSSGANVLTF
TGCGCCACCCAGGGACCAAAGAGCTCTGGGGCCAACGTCCTGACTTTC
>-|-|TRBJ1-2|TRBV3-1
CASSPNRGRYTF
TGTGCCAGCAGCCCCAATCGGGGCCGTTACACCTTC
>-|-|TRBJ1-6|TRBV6-1
CASTTRGMWNSPLHF
TGTGCCAGCACCACTCGGGGGATGTGGAATTCACCCCTCCACTTT
>-|few|TRBJ1-4|TRBV6-5
CASSYGAWEKLFF
TGTGCCAGCAGTTATGGGGCATGGGAAAAACTGTTTTTT
>TRBD2|few|TRBJ2-5|TRBV6-1
CASSNLRTSQETQYF
TGTGCCAGCAGCAACCTCCGGACTAGTCAAGAGACCCAGTACTTC
>-|-|TRBJ2-7|TRBV29-1
CSVTGEVSYEQYF
TGCAGCGTTACAGGGGAGGTTTCCTACGAGCAGTACTTC
>-|-|TRBJ2-7|TRBV2
CASRQGYGQYF
TGTGCCAGTAGACAAGGCTACGGGCAGTACTTC
>-|few|TRBJ2-3|TRBV25-1
CASSESPAEDTQYF
TGTGCCAGCAGTGAATCCCCCGCCGAAGATACGCAGTATTTT
>-|few|TRBJ2-3|TRBV10-3
CAISEDPDTQYF
TGTGCCATCAGTGAGGACCCTGATACGCAGTATTTT
>TRBD1|few|TRBJ1-5|TRBV6-1
CASSEGTVYSNQPQHF
TGTGCCAGCAGTGAGGGGACAGTTTATAGCAATCAGCCCCAGCATTTT
>-|few|TRBJ2-5|TRBV28
CASSSPSWETQYF
TGTGCCAGCAGTTCACCCTCCTGGGAGACCCAGTACTTC
>TRBD2|few|TRBJ2-7|TRBV4-1
CASRLTSGNGYEQYF
TGCGCCAGCAGACTGACTAGCGGGAACGGGTACGAGCAGTACTTC